The source of this T cell receptor beta chain is a study of T cells in Graves' hyperthyroidism and ophthalmopathy. As for the study in general: Blood from the periphery was taken at initial diagnosis, before any treatment.

Researchers took RNA transcripts and amplified the TCR beta CDR3 regions from them. Using the HTBI primer set, a first-round RT-PCR was run on the TCR CDR3. TCRdb called the multiplex PCR reads again in MiXCR, with one record for every CDR3 protein. In the table there are some 340,000 distinct CDR3 sequences, approximately 15% of which are singletons. CDR1 SNHLY and CDR2 FYNNEI come from the germline V gene. V shed 7 bases and J 5 bases; nucleotides not matched to a gene: 4. The CDR3 contains 14 residues. This clonotype was observed many times. On the basis of clinical symptoms, serum thyroxine and TRAb, thyroid ultrasound and orbital computed tomography, diagnoses were made. The authors obtained PBMCs from roughly 9.7 ml of fresh peripheral blood.

This receptor was taken from a woman between 40 and 50 years old with Graves' ophthalmopathy. This chain uses TRBV2 with TRBJ2-3, with 12 nucleotides matching TRBD2. The sequenced sample was blood. The CDR3 DNA reads TGTGCCAGCAAAATGGGACTAGCGGGAGATACGCAGTATTTT. Translated, it gives CASKMGLAGDTQYF.